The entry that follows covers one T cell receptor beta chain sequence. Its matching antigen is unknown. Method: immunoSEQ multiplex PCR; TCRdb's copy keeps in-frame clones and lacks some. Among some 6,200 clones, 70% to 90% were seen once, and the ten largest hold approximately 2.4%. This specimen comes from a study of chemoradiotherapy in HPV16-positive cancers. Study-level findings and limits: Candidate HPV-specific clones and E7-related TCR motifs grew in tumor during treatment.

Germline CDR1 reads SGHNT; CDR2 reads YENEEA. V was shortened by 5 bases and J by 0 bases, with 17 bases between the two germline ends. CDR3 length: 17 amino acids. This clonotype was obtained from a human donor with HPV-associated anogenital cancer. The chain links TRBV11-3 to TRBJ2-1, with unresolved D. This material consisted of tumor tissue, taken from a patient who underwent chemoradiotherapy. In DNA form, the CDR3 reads TGTGCCAGCAGCCGGCGCGGCGATATCAGCTCCTACAATGAGCAGTTCTTC. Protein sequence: CASSRRGDISSYNEQFF.